A single sample gave rise to the 27 T cell receptor beta chains below, sequenced in a study of blood T cell repertoires in COVID-19. TCRdb's copy holds only in-frame clones and misses some; the assay was immunoSEQ multiplex PCR. The table includes 110,000 to 150,000 clones, roughly 80% detected once. The source material was peripheral blood. The receptors come from a human donor in a cohort sampled during active COVID-19.

This clone was seen once. This chain connects TRBV25-1 to TRBJ1-3; the D is unclear. CDR3 length equals 12 residues. V lost 4 bases and J 4 bases, leaving 5 bases between the germline ends. Germline CDR1 is MGHDK and CDR2 is SYGVNS. The CDR3: CASSAQGNTIYF. The CDR3 DNA reads as TGTGCCAGCAGTGCACAGGGAAACACCATATATTTT. Full variable domain (missing parts from reference TRBV25-1 and TRBJ1-3): EADIYQTPRYLVIGTGKKITLECSQTMGHDKMYWYQQDPGMELHLIHYSYGVNSTEKGDLSSESTVSRIRTEHFPLTLESARPSHTSQYLCASSAQGNTIYFGEGSWLTVV.

The genes are TRBV6-4 and TRBJ2-2; D uncertain. Trimming left V 5 bases short and J 1 base short, with 11 bases between. Germline V gives CDR1 MRHNA, CDR2 SNTAGT. The length of the CDR3 is 15 residues. CDR3 in DNA: TGTGCCAGCAGTTTACAGCCCGAGAACACCGGGGAGCTGTTTTTT. As protein: CASSLQPENTGELFF.

The chain links TRBV6-6 to TRBJ1-2; D not resolved. Germline V gives CDR1 MNHNY, CDR2 SVGAGI (reference sequence). Trimming stripped 0 bases from V and 8 bases from J, with 10 bases between. CDR3 size: 13 residues. The CDR3 DNA sequence: TGTGCCAGCAGTTACTCCGGAGGAAGCGGCTACACCTTC. Amino acids: CASSYSGGSGYTF.

CDR3 coding DNA: TGTGCCAGCAGCTCCCATCACAGGGGGCCCGCCTATGGCTACACCTTC. It yields the protein CASSSHHRGPAYGYTF. The chain links TRBV5-4 to TRBJ1-2; 9 bases line up with TRBD1. After removal of 3 bases from V and 4 bases from J, the junction contained 10 bases not matched to a gene. CDR1 and CDR2 from the germline V gene are SGHNT and YYREEE (reference sequence). The CDR3 covers 16 residues.

The J gene is TRBJ2-3, the V gene TRBV2; 12 positions match TRBD1. V shed 4 bases and J 9 bases; nucleotides not matched to a gene: 14. Germline-derived CDR1 and CDR2 are SNHLY and FYNNEI. The CDR3 consists of 17 residues. CDR3 in amino acids: CASSVAGTGGGRSTQYF. The CDR3 region has the DNA TGTGCCAGCAGTGTGGCCGGGACAGGGGGCGGCAGGTCAACGCAGTATTTT.

The gene calls are TRBV19 and TRBJ2-7; 8 nucleotides match TRBD2. V lost 1 base to trimming and J lost 0 bases; unmatched junction nucleotides: 5. CDR1 and CDR2 (germline): LNHDA, SQIVND (reference sequence). CDR3 length: 16 residues. The CDR3 sequence: CASSIGSGGHSYEQYF. Here the CDR3 DNA reads TGTGCCAGTAGTATAGGATCGGGGGGGCACTCCTACGAGCAGTACTTC.

The chain links TRBV6-5 to TRBJ2-2; D uncertain. V was shortened by 11 bases and J by 14 bases, with 15 bases between the two germline ends. Germline V gene sequence: CDR1 MNHEY, CDR2 SVGAGI. CDR3 length: 10 residues. The CDR3 protein is CACKAGSLFF. In DNA, the CDR3 is TGTGCCTGCAAGGCAGGCTCACTGTTTTTT.

CDR3 in DNA: TGTGCCAGCAAGTTAGCGGGGGGGCCCTACAATGAGCAGTTCTTC. Its protein product is CASKLAGGPYNEQFF. V and J are TRBV2 and TRBJ2-1, with 11 bases fitting TRBD2. V lost 7 bases, J lost 2 bases, and 4 bases stayed unmatched. The CDR3 spans 15 residues. Per germline, CDR1 SNHLY and CDR2 FYNNEI.

The chain recombines TRBV11-2 with TRBJ2-5; a possible D gene is TRBD2 (5 bases). Germline values: CDR1 SGHAT, CDR2 FQNNGV. This CDR3 contains 17 residues. V was cut by 1 base and J by 5 bases, with 20 bases left in between. CDR3 in amino acids: CASSLGGSSRAGETQYF. CDR3 nucleotide sequence: TGTGCCAGCAGCTTAGGTGGATCGTCGAGGGCGGGTGAGACCCAGTACTTC.

The chain's CDR3 is CASSYGTGAYEQYF. CDR3 DNA sequence: TGTGCCAGCAGTTACGGGACAGGGGCCTACGAGCAGTACTTC. This chain links TRBV6-6 with TRBJ2-7, with TRBD1 identical over 10 bases. The V gene end was trimmed by 2 bases and the J gene end by 2 bases; junction bases not matched to a gene: 0. The germline V gene has CDR1 MNHNY and CDR2 SVGAGI (reference sequence). The CDR3 covers 14 residues.

The chain couples TRBV7-8 to TRBJ1-2; 7 bases line up with TRBD1. The CDR3 has 13 residues. V was pared by 5 bases and J by 6 bases, with 6 bases of the junction left unmatched. Germline values: CDR1 SGHVS, CDR2 FQNEAQ. CDR3 protein: CASSQGTEHGYTF. CDR3 nucleotide sequence: TGTGCCAGCAGCCAAGGGACAGAACATGGCTACACCTTC.

J is TRBJ2-6 and V is TRBV19, with TRBD1 matching over 12 bases. The CDR3 sequence is 17 residues long. V lost 6 bases, J lost 2 bases, and 5 bases stayed unmatched. CDR1 LNHDA and CDR2 SQIVND come from the germline V gene (reference sequence). The chain's CDR3 is CASRARDRGPGANVLTF. CDR3 bases: TGTGCCAGTAGGGCCCGGGACAGGGGGCCTGGGGCCAACGTCCTGACTTTC.

The J gene is TRBJ1-2, the V gene TRBV5-1; 10 bases line up with TRBD1. V dropped 1 base and J dropped 2; count of bases not matched to a gene: 2. CDR1 is SGHRS, CDR2 YFSETQ, per germline. This CDR3 contains 15 residues. CDR3 sequence (DNA): TGCGCCAGCAGCTTGACGACAGGGGGCAACTATGGCTACACCTTC. Translated, it gives CASSLTTGGNYGYTF.

The chain employs TRBV7-2 and TRBJ2-1, with a weak D call TRBD1 (7 bases). This CDR3 is 16 amino acids long. Germline assignment: CDR1 SGHTA and CDR2 FQGNSA. V was clipped by 0 bases and J by 6 bases, with 15 bases between them. The CDR3 loop is CASSLAWGQGGNEQFF. CDR3 sequence (DNA): TGTGCCAGCAGCTTAGCTTGGGGTCAGGGGGGCAATGAGCAGTTCTTC. The full variable domain, its missing parts supplied by reference TRBV7-2 and TRBJ2-1, is GAGVSQSPSNKVTEKGKDVELRCDPISGHTALYWYRQSLGQGLEFLIYFQGNSAPDKSGLPSDRFSAERTGGSVSTLTIQRTQQEDSAVYLCASSLAWGQGGNEQFFGPGTRLTVL.

The chain couples TRBV7-2 to TRBJ2-3; 8 bases are a match to TRBD1. CDR1 is SGHTA and CDR2 is FQGNSA in the germline V gene. CDR3 length: 17 amino acids. V was clipped by 5 bases and J by 2 bases; unmatched bases: 12. CDR3 amino acids: CASSPVRAGGITDTQYF. The CDR3 bases are TGTGCCAGCAGCCCGGTGAGGGCAGGGGGCATCACAGATACGCAGTATTTT.

This clone was recorded only once. The V call is TRBV3-1 (or the pseudogene TRBV3-2), the J call TRBJ2-5; the match to TRBD1 covers 10 bases. The V gene end was trimmed by 4 bases and the J gene end by 5 bases; junction bases not matched to a gene: 10. Germline V gives CDR1 LGHDT, CDR2 YNNKEL (reference sequence). The CDR3 runs to 16 residues. CDR3 amino acids: CASSRDGTGVSETQYF. DNA for the CDR3: TGTGCCAGCAGCCGCGACGGGACAGGGGTTTCGGAGACCCAGTACTTC.

The V gene is TRBV5-1, the J gene TRBJ2-1; 10 bases map to TRBD2. This CDR3 contains 15 residues. With V trimmed by 1 base and J by 9 bases, 7 bases remained unmatched. Germline V lookup: CDR1 SGHRS, CDR2 YFSETQ. The CDR3 loop reads CASSLTSGALGEQFF. In DNA form, the CDR3 reads TGCGCCAGCAGCTTGACTAGCGGGGCACTTGGTGAGCAGTTCTTC.

This chain joins TRBV6-5 and TRBJ1-2; 8 bases match TRBD1. CDR3 length equals 13 residues. The V gene's germline CDR1 is MNHEY and CDR2 SVGAGI. Trimming removed 8 bases from V and 6 bases from J; junction bases left unmatched: 8. This CDR3 is CASATGDYNGYTF. CDR3 coding DNA: TGTGCCAGCGCGACAGGGGATTACAATGGCTACACCTTC.

This chain links TRBV7-9 with TRBJ1-1, with a weak D call TRBD1 (5 bases). Germline CDR1 reads SEHNR; CDR2 reads FQNEAQ (reference sequence). V lost 5 bases to trimming and J lost 6 bases, with 22 bases between them. The CDR3 is made up of 16 amino acids. The DNA for the CDR3 is TGTGCCAGCAGCCCGGGGGACCGGGCCAGATGGGCTGAAGCTTTCTTT. The encoded protein is CASSPGDRARWAEAFF.

The chain carries TRBV9 and TRBJ2-7; 9 bases are a match to TRBD1. This CDR3 is built from 14 residues. Trimming at V came to 4 bases and at J to 3 bases, leaving 5 bases not matched to a gene. Germline lookup yields CDR1 SGDLS and CDR2 YYNGEE. The CDR3 nucleotides are TGTGCCAGCAGCCCCGGGACAGGGCACTACGAGCAGTACTTC. Encoded protein: CASSPGTGHYEQYF.

CDR3 coding DNA: TGTGCCAGCAGCTTGGTACTAGAGAACACCGGGGAGCTGTTTTTT. It encodes CASSLVLENTGELFF. The chain couples TRBV5-6 to TRBJ2-2; perhaps TRBD2 as D (5 bases). The CDR3 length is 15 residues. V was cut by 0 bases and J by 1 base, with 7 bases left in between. Germline-derived CDR1 and CDR2 are SGHDT and YYEEEE.

The chain couples TRBV29-1 to TRBJ2-5; 7 nucleotides align to TRBD1. The V and J ends lost 4 bases and 2 bases, in that order; junction bases with no gene match: 4. The germline V gene has CDR1 SQVTM and CDR2 ANQGSEA. CDR3 length: 13 amino acids. The DNA for the CDR3 is TGCAGCGTTGTAGGACAGGAACAAGAGACCCAGTACTTC. Translated: CSVVGQEQETQYF.

J is TRBJ2-3 and V is TRBV4-1; TRBD2 might be the D (5 bases). Looked up from germline, CDR1 is MGHRA and CDR2 is YSYEKL. V was clipped by 0 bases and J by 0 bases, with 13 bases between them. The CDR3 spans 17 residues. The CDR3 spells CASSQDWTPSSTDTQYF. CDR3 DNA: TGCGCCAGCAGCCAAGACTGGACTCCATCTAGCACAGATACGCAGTATTTT.

The chain couples TRBV7-2 to TRBJ2-3; 10 nucleotides line up with TRBD2. The length of the CDR3 is 17 residues. Unmatched junction bases numbered 14, after V lost 5 bases and J lost 6 bases. Germline V gene sequence: CDR1 SGHTA, CDR2 FQGNSA. The DNA for the CDR3 is TGTGCCAGCAGCCCCAAGACTAGCGGGTCGCAGCGGGATACGCAGTATTTT. This sequence encodes CASSPKTSGSQRDTQYF.

This chain joins TRBV5-6 and TRBJ2-1; 9 bases match TRBD1. CDR3 length: 16 residues. In germline, CDR1 is SGHDT, CDR2 YYEEEE. V lost 5 bases to trimming and J lost 0 bases; unmatched junction nucleotides: 6. The CDR3 sequence: CASRQETGGSYNEQFF. The CDR3 coding sequence is TGTGCCAGCAGACAAGAGACAGGGGGCTCCTACAATGAGCAGTTCTTC. The whole variable domain, remainder taken from reference TRBV5-6 and TRBJ2-1, is DAGVTQSPTHLIKTRGQQVTLRCSPKSGHDTVSWYQQALGQGPQFIFQYYEEEERQRGNFPDRFSGHQFPNYSSELNVNALLLGDSALYLCASRQETGGSYNEQFFGPGTRLTVL.

The chain has TRBV4-2 and TRBJ1-5; the D gene is possibly TRBD1 (5 bases). Trimming cost V 3 bases and J 2 bases, with 11 bases left between them. The CDR3 totals 15 residues. Germline values: CDR1 LGHNA, CDR2 YNFKEQ. CDR3 sequence reads: CASSQTRAGNQPQHF. The CDR3 DNA reads as TGTGCCAGCAGCCAGACCAGGGCGGGCAATCAGCCCCAGCATTTT.

The J gene is TRBJ2-5, the V gene TRBV18; TRBD1 aligns across 9 bases. Germline CDR1 reads KGHSH; CDR2 reads LQKENI. V lost 5 bases and J lost 5; bases outside the gene matches: 12. This CDR3 is 16 amino acids long. CDR3 sequence: CASSSAGTGYRETQYF. In DNA, the CDR3 is TGTGCCAGCTCATCGGCCGGGACAGGGTATAGGGAGACCCAGTACTTC.